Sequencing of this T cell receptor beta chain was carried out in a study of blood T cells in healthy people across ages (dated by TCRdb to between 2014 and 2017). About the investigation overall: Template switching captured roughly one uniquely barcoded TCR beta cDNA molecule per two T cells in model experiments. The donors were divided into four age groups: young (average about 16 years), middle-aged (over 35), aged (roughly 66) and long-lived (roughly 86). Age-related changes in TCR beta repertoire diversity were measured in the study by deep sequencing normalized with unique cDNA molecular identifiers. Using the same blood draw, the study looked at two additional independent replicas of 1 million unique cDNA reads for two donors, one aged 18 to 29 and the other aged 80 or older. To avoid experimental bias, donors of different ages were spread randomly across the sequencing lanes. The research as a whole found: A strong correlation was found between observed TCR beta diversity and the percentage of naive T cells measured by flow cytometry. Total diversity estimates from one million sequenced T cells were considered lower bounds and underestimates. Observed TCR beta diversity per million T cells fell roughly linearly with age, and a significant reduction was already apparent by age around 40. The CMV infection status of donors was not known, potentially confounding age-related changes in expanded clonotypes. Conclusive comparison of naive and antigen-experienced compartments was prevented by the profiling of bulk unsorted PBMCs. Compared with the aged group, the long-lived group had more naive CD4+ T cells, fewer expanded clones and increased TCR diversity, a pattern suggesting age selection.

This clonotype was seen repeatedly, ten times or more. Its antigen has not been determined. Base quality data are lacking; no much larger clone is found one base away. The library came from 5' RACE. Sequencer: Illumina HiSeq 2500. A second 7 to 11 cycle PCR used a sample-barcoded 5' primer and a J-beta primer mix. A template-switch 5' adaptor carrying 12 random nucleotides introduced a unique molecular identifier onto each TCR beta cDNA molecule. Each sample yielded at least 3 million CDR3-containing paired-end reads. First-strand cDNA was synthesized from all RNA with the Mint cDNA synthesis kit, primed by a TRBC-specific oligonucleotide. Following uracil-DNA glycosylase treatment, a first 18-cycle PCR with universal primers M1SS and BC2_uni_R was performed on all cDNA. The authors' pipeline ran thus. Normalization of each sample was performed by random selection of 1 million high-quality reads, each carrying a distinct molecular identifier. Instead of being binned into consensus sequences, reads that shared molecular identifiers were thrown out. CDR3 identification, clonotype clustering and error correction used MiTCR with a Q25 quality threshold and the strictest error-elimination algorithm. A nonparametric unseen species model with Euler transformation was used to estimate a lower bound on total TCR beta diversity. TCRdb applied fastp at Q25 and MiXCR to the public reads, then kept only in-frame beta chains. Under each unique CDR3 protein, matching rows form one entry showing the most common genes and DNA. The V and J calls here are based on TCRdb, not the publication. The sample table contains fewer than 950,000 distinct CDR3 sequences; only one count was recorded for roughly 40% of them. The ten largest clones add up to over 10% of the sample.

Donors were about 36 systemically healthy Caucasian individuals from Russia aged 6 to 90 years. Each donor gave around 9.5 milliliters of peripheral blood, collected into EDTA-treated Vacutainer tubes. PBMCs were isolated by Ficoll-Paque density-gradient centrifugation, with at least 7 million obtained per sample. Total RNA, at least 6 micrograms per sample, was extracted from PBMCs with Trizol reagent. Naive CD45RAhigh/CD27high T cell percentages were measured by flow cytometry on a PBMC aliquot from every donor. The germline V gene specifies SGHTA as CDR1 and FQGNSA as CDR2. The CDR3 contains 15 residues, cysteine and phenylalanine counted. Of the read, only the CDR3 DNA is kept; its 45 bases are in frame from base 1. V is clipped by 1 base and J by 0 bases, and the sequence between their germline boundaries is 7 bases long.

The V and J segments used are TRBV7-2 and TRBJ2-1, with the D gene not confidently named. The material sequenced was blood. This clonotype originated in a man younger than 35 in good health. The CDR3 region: CASSLGSDSYNEQFF. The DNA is TGTGCCAGCAGCTTAGGGTCAGACTCCTACAATGAGCAGTTCTTC.